This T cell receptor beta chain was recovered during a study of T cells after yellow fever vaccination. Each CDR3 protein is one row after TCRdb ran MiXCR on the 5' RACE reads. The table has about 500,000 distinct CDR3 sequences, around a sixth seen once. CDR3 length: 15 amino acids. The V end lost 1 base, the J end lost 5 bases, and 10 bases lay between the germline ends. CDR1 is SGHRS, CDR2 YFSETQ, per germline. This clonotype was detected a few times. Sequencing was performed on PBMCs, taken less than 6 days after the first yellow fever vaccination. The rearrangement links TRBV5-1 to TRBJ1-6; a weak D match, TRBD1 (5 bases). The receptor was derived from a man aged 18 to 30 who received the YFV17D yellow fever vaccine. This CDR3 reads CASSLRQGNNSPLHF. The CDR3 DNA follows: TGCGCCAGCAGCTTGAGGCAGGGTAATAATTCACCCCTCCACTTT.